The rows below give T cell receptor beta chains drawn from one sample of a study of early T cells in non-severe SARS-CoV-2 infection. TCRdb re-derived calls from the 5' RACE reads in MiXCR, one entry per CDR3 protein. The repertoire holds about 20,000 distinct CDR3 sequences, with about 4% as singletons. Sequencing used whole blood. The receptors originated from an adult who was a healthcare worker with PCR-confirmed SARS-CoV-2 infection or an uninfected control (not recorded which). The CDR3 runs from the conserved cysteine through the conserved F or W. The order of the fields is clone size, J gene, V gene, D gene, CDR3 protein, CDR3 DNA. The D gene is left open where the match is weak. The size of a clone is reported for some rows only, either as once, few or many, or as a class for expanded clones.

abundance: few; j_gene: TRBJ2-1; v_gene: TRBV20-1; d_gene: TRBD2; CDR3aa: CSATVAGHNEQFF; CDR3nt: TGCAGTGCAACAGTAGCGGGCCACAATGAGCAGTTCTTC
abundance: many; j_gene: TRBJ1-2; v_gene: TRBV27; d_gene: NA; CDR3aa: CASSFRGEGGYGYTF; CDR3nt: TGTGCCAGCAGTTTCAGGGGCGAGGGTGGCTATGGCTACACCTTC
abundance: many; j_gene: TRBJ2-5; v_gene: TRBV20-1; d_gene: NA; CDR3aa: CSASITASAETQYF; CDR3nt: TGCAGTGCTAGTATCACAGCCTCCGCGGAGACCCAGTACTTC
abundance: many; j_gene: TRBJ1-1; v_gene: TRBV2; d_gene: TRBD1; CDR3aa: CASSRQGKGTEAFF; CDR3nt: TGTGCCAGCAGTCGACAGGGGAAGGGGACTGAAGCTTTCTTT
abundance: many; j_gene: TRBJ1-4; v_gene: TRBV28; d_gene: TRBD1; CDR3aa: CASSLEGAVTNEKLFF; CDR3nt: TGTGCCAGCAGTTTAGAGGGGGCAGTGACTAATGAAAAACTGTTTTTT
abundance: many; j_gene: TRBJ1-1; v_gene: TRBV15; d_gene: NA; CDR3aa: CATSPRSTVVGTEAFF; CDR3nt: TGTGCCACCAGCCCGCGTTCGACAGTCGTGGGCACTGAAGCTTTCTTT
abundance: few; j_gene: TRBJ1-5; v_gene: TRBV18; d_gene: NA; CDR3aa: CASSPNSNQPQHF; CDR3nt: TGTGCCAGCTCCCCTAATAGCAATCAGCCCCAGCATTTT
abundance: many; j_gene: TRBJ1-3; v_gene: TRBV9; d_gene: NA; CDR3aa: CASSSGGGWGNTIYF; CDR3nt: TGTGCCAGCAGCTCCGGGGGAGGGTGGGGAAACACCATATATTTT
abundance: many; j_gene: TRBJ2-2; v_gene: TRBV24-1; d_gene: TRBD2; CDR3aa: CATSDMSGGNTGELFF; CDR3nt: TGTGCCACCAGTGACATGAGCGGGGGAAACACCGGGGAGCTGTTTTTT
abundance: many; j_gene: TRBJ2-2; v_gene: TRBV5-1; d_gene: NA; CDR3aa: CASSLSIGELFF; CDR3nt: TGCGCCAGCAGCTTGTCTATTGGGGAGCTGTTTTTT
abundance: many; j_gene: TRBJ2-3; v_gene: TRBV12-3/TRBV12-4; d_gene: NA; CDR3aa: CASRGARADTQYF; CDR3nt: TGTGCCAGCAGGGGGGCCCGCGCAGATACGCAGTATTTT
abundance: many; j_gene: TRBJ1-5; v_gene: TRBV30; d_gene: NA; CDR3aa: CAWTDSSLQPQHF; CDR3nt: TGTGCCTGGACAGACAGTTCATTACAGCCCCAGCATTTT
abundance: many; j_gene: TRBJ1-6; v_gene: TRBV20-1; d_gene: TRBD1; CDR3aa: CSARGQINSPLHF; CDR3nt: TGCAGTGCTCGGGGACAGATTAATTCACCCCTCCACTTT
abundance: many; j_gene: TRBJ2-5; v_gene: TRBV20-1; d_gene: TRBD2; CDR3aa: CSATSGGASETQYF; CDR3nt: TGCAGTGCTACTAGCGGGGGGGCCTCAGAGACCCAGTACTTC
abundance: medium-sized; j_gene: TRBJ2-7; v_gene: TRBV6-2/TRBV6-3; d_gene: TRBD2; CDR3aa: CASRILAGKEQYF; CDR3nt: TGTGCCAGCAGAATACTAGCGGGGAAGGAGCAGTACTTC
abundance: few; j_gene: TRBJ2-2; v_gene: TRBV23-1; d_gene: TRBD1; CDR3aa: CASSQSGGTGCKRGELFF; CDR3nt: TGCGCCAGCAGTCAATCCGGCGGGACAGGGTGTAAGCGAGGGGAGCTGTTTTTT
abundance: many; j_gene: TRBJ1-1; v_gene: TRBV9; d_gene: TRBD1; CDR3aa: CASSVGRDRATEAFF; CDR3nt: TGTGCCAGCAGCGTAGGACGAGACAGGGCGACTGAAGCTTTCTTT
abundance: NA; j_gene: TRBJ1-6; v_gene: TRBV7-9; d_gene: NA; CDR3aa: CASSYPVRGSPLHF; CDR3nt: TGTGCCAGCAGCTATCCCGTTAGGGGTTCACCCCTCCACTTT
abundance: few; j_gene: TRBJ1-4; v_gene: TRBV7-7; d_gene: NA; CDR3aa: CASSLAVSEKLFF; CDR3nt: TGTGCTAGCAGCTTAGCGGTCTCTGAAAAACTGTTTTTT
abundance: many; j_gene: TRBJ1-1; v_gene: TRBV11-2; d_gene: NA; CDR3aa: CASRGQMNTEAFF; CDR3nt: TGTGCCAGCAGAGGACAGATGAACACTGAAGCTTTCTTT
abundance: many; j_gene: TRBJ2-5; v_gene: TRBV11-2; d_gene: NA; CDR3aa: CASRRSTVIQETQYF; CDR3nt: TGTGCCAGCAGGCGATCGACGGTAATCCAAGAGACCCAGTACTTC
abundance: NA; j_gene: TRBJ2-3; v_gene: TRBV7-2; d_gene: NA; CDR3aa: CASSSTDHTDTQYF; CDR3nt: TGTGCCAGCAGCTCGACGGACCACACAGATACGCAGTATTTT
abundance: few; j_gene: TRBJ2-7; v_gene: TRBV11-1; d_gene: NA; CDR3aa: CASSLVGRTEQYF; CDR3nt: TGTGCCAGCAGCTTGGTGGGACGGACCGAGCAGTACTTC
abundance: few; j_gene: TRBJ2-7; v_gene: TRBV6-5; d_gene: NA; CDR3aa: CAAKRSGYSYEQYF; CDR3nt: TGTGCCGCCAAAAGGTCCGGCTACTCCTACGAGCAGTACTTC
abundance: many; j_gene: TRBJ1-1; v_gene: TRBV11-2; d_gene: NA; CDR3aa: CASSLMWGNTEAFF; CDR3nt: TGTGCCAGCAGCTTAATGTGGGGAAACACTGAAGCTTTCTTT
abundance: many; j_gene: TRBJ1-6; v_gene: TRBV2; d_gene: NA; CDR3aa: CASNGQTSALHF; CDR3nt: TGTGCCAGCAATGGGCAGACCTCGGCCCTCCACTTT
abundance: NA; j_gene: TRBJ1-3; v_gene: TRBV5-1; d_gene: NA; CDR3aa: CASSLGYRASGNTIYF; CDR3nt: TGCGCCAGCAGCTTGGGGTACAGGGCGAGCGGAAACACCATATATTTT
abundance: NA; j_gene: TRBJ2-3; v_gene: TRBV28; d_gene: TRBD2; CDR3aa: CASSLAGESYTQYF; CDR3nt: TGTGCCAGCAGTTTAGCGGGGGAATCGTATACGCAGTATTTT
abundance: many; j_gene: TRBJ1-5; v_gene: TRBV2; d_gene: NA; CDR3aa: CASSDSFNQPQHF; CDR3nt: TGTGCCAGCAGTGACAGTTTCAATCAGCCCCAGCATTTT
abundance: many; j_gene: TRBJ2-6; v_gene: TRBV19; d_gene: NA; CDR3aa: CASSPGGPGANVLTF; CDR3nt: TGTGCCAGTAGTCCAGGGGGGCCTGGGGCCAACGTCCTGACTTTC
abundance: NA; j_gene: TRBJ2-1; v_gene: TRBV5-1; d_gene: TRBD2; CDR3aa: CASSLEAGDYNEQFF; CDR3nt: TGCGCCAGCAGCTTGGAGGCGGGGGACTACAATGAGCAGTTCTTC
abundance: NA; j_gene: TRBJ1-1; v_gene: TRBV2; d_gene: NA; CDR3aa: CGSNMGVPNTEAFF; CDR3nt: TGTGGGTCTAACATGGGGGTCCCTAACACTGAAGCTTTCTTT
abundance: many; j_gene: TRBJ1-3; v_gene: TRBV5-8; d_gene: NA; CDR3aa: CASSLGGAAGNTIYF; CDR3nt: TGTGCCAGCAGCCTGGGTGGGGCGGCTGGAAACACCATATATTTT
abundance: many; j_gene: TRBJ2-1; v_gene: TRBV5-1; d_gene: TRBD2; CDR3aa: CASSPGLAPYNEQFF; CDR3nt: TGCGCCAGCAGCCCCGGACTAGCCCCCTACAATGAGCAGTTCTTC
abundance: many; j_gene: TRBJ2-5; v_gene: TRBV15; d_gene: NA; CDR3aa: CATSRDRFGETQYF; CDR3nt: TGTGCCACCAGCAGAGATCGGTTCGGGGAGACCCAGTACTTC
abundance: many; j_gene: TRBJ2-7; v_gene: TRBV20-1; d_gene: TRBD2; CDR3aa: CSAESSGGAYEQYF; CDR3nt: TGCAGTGCTGAGTCTAGCGGGGGGGCCTACGAGCAGTACTTC
abundance: many; j_gene: TRBJ2-5; v_gene: TRBV7-3; d_gene: TRBD2; CDR3aa: CASISGTSRKETQYF; CDR3nt: TGTGCCAGCATCTCAGGGACTAGCAGGAAAGAGACCCAGTACTTC
abundance: NA; j_gene: TRBJ2-7; v_gene: TRBV6-2/TRBV6-3; d_gene: NA; CDR3aa: CASNLQGSAYEQYF; CDR3nt: TGTGCCAGCAACCTGCAGGGGAGCGCCTACGAGCAGTACTTC
abundance: NA; j_gene: TRBJ2-3; v_gene: TRBV7-9; d_gene: NA; CDR3aa: CASSLLASATDTQYF; CDR3nt: TGTGCCAGCAGCTTACTGGCCAGCGCCACAGATACGCAGTATTTT
abundance: many; j_gene: TRBJ2-7; v_gene: TRBV20-1; d_gene: NA; CDR3aa: CSARDSGQYSYEQYF; CDR3nt: TGCAGTGCTAGAGATAGCGGACAGTACTCCTACGAGCAGTACTTC
abundance: medium-sized; j_gene: TRBJ1-1; v_gene: TRBV7-6; d_gene: NA; CDR3aa: CASSLRGGTEAFF; CDR3nt: TGTGCCAGCAGCTTAAGGGGGGGCACTGAAGCTTTCTTT
abundance: many; j_gene: TRBJ2-7; v_gene: TRBV6-5; d_gene: NA; CDR3aa: CASLRTADHYEQYF; CDR3nt: TGTGCCAGCCTCAGGACGGCGGACCACTACGAGCAGTACTTC
abundance: NA; j_gene: TRBJ2-1; v_gene: TRBV3-1; d_gene: NA; CDR3aa: CASSHTQTTVNEQFF; CDR3nt: TGTGCCAGCAGCCATACCCAGACTACCGTAAATGAGCAGTTCTTC
abundance: many; j_gene: TRBJ2-7; v_gene: TRBV20-1; d_gene: TRBD2; CDR3aa: CSARDSGGTEQYF; CDR3nt: TGCAGTGCTAGAGACAGCGGGGGGACCGAGCAGTACTTC
abundance: many; j_gene: TRBJ2-7; v_gene: TRBV5-1; d_gene: NA; CDR3aa: CASSFDLYEQYF; CDR3nt: TGCGCCAGCAGCTTCGATCTCTACGAGCAGTACTTC
abundance: many; j_gene: TRBJ2-1; v_gene: TRBV30; d_gene: NA; CDR3aa: CAWSSTGGGEQFF; CDR3nt: TGTGCCTGGTCCTCAACCGGGGGCGGGGAGCAGTTCTTC
abundance: many; j_gene: TRBJ2-3; v_gene: TRBV5-4; d_gene: TRBD2; CDR3aa: CASSLLAGASTDTQYF; CDR3nt: TGTGCCAGCAGCTTACTAGCGGGGGCTAGCACAGATACGCAGTATTTT
abundance: many; j_gene: TRBJ2-1; v_gene: TRBV30; d_gene: TRBD2; CDR3aa: CAWMTSGLSYNEQFF; CDR3nt: TGTGCCTGGATGACTAGCGGGCTCTCCTACAATGAGCAGTTCTTC
abundance: many; j_gene: TRBJ2-7; v_gene: TRBV6-6; d_gene: NA; CDR3aa: CASSFQGGRAEQYF; CDR3nt: TGTGCCAGCAGTTTCCAGGGGGGCCGCGCGGAGCAGTACTTC
abundance: many; j_gene: TRBJ2-7; v_gene: TRBV4-3; d_gene: NA; CDR3aa: CASSQVPGPSYEQYF; CDR3nt: TGCGCCAGCAGCCAAGTCCCAGGGCCCTCCTACGAGCAGTACTTC
abundance: few; j_gene: TRBJ2-7; v_gene: TRBV20-1; d_gene: TRBD2; CDR3aa: CSARDRTSGGYEQYF; CDR3nt: TGCAGTGCTAGAGATAGGACTAGCGGGGGGTACGAGCAGTACTTC
abundance: medium-sized; j_gene: TRBJ2-3; v_gene: TRBV11-2; d_gene: TRBD1; CDR3aa: CASILQGGVTDTQYF; CDR3nt: TGTGCCAGCATCCTACAGGGGGGAGTCACAGATACGCAGTATTTT
abundance: many; j_gene: TRBJ2-5; v_gene: TRBV18; d_gene: TRBD1; CDR3aa: CASSPWDRTETQYF; CDR3nt: TGTGCCAGCTCACCTTGGGACAGAACGGAGACCCAGTACTTC
abundance: medium-sized; j_gene: TRBJ2-1; v_gene: TRBV15; d_gene: TRBD1; CDR3aa: CATSSERQGSYNEQFF; CDR3nt: TGTGCCACCAGCAGTGAAAGACAGGGGTCCTACAATGAGCAGTTCTTC
abundance: NA; j_gene: TRBJ2-4; v_gene: TRBV11-2; d_gene: NA; CDR3aa: CASSFRGDKNIQYF; CDR3nt: TGTGCCAGCAGCTTTAGGGGGGACAAAAACATTCAGTACTTC
abundance: many; j_gene: TRBJ2-7; v_gene: TRBV27; d_gene: NA; CDR3aa: CASSPGRRYEQYF; CDR3nt: TGTGCCAGCAGTCCCGGACGGAGGTACGAGCAGTACTTC